The 18 T cell receptor beta chains below all came from one sample that was sequenced in a study of technical replicates of blood from four donors. TCRdb keeps only in-frame clones here, not all; method: immunoSEQ multiplex PCR. This sample has tens of thousands of clones, with 95% found just once. The sequenced material came from T cells isolated from PBMCs. The source of these receptors is a human donor in good health.

The chain links TRBV4-1 to TRBJ2-1; 11 nucleotides agree with TRBD2. The CDR3 is made up of 16 amino acids. J lost 3 bases, V lost 5 bases, and 6 bases had no gene match. CDR1 is MGHRA, CDR2 YSYEKL, per germline. The CDR3 region is CASSAASGGHYNEQFF. CDR3 coding DNA: TGCGCCAGCAGCGCCGCTAGCGGGGGGCACTACAATGAGCAGTTCTTC.

The rearrangement uses TRBV7-8 and TRBJ2-2; weak D call: TRBD2 (6 bases). The V end lost 5 bases, the J end lost 6 bases, and 19 bases lay between the germline ends. Looked up from germline, CDR1 is SGHVS and CDR2 is FQNEAQ. The CDR3 is 16 residues long. CDR3 nucleotide sequence: TGTGCCAGCAGCCTAAGGAGGGTGGGAGGATCCGGGGAGCTGTTTTTT. It yields the protein CASSLRRVGGSGELFF.

The genes are TRBV5-1 and TRBJ2-2, with 7 bases lining up with TRBD2. CDR3 length equals 17 residues. The V and J ends lost 3 bases and 1 base, in that order; junction bases with no gene match: 9. Germline CDR1 reads SGHRS; CDR2 reads YFSETQ. CDR3 nucleotide sequence: TGCGCCAGCAGCTCGCAAACGGGACTAAAGAACACCGGGGAGCTGTTTTTT. It yields the protein CASSSQTGLKNTGELFF.

CDR3 nucleotide sequence: TGTGCCAGCAGACCCGACAGGGATCGGCAGCCCCAGCATTTT. Translating it yields CASRPDRDRQPQHF. The chain joins TRBV7-8 to TRBJ1-5, with TRBD1 matching over 7 bases. Trimming cost V 6 bases and J 7 bases; bases outside gene matches: 9. This CDR3 is 14 amino acids long. Germline V gene sequence: CDR1 SGHVS, CDR2 FQNEAQ.

The chain recombines TRBV7-9 with TRBJ2-1; D gene uncertain. V gave up 5 bases and J gave up 13 bases, with 3 bases separating them. Germline CDR1 SEHNR, CDR2 FQNEAQ (reference sequence). CDR3 length: 8 amino acids. CDR3 in DNA: TGTGCCAGCAGCCATCAGTTCTTC. Encoded protein: CASSHQFF.

DNA of the CDR3: TGTGCCAGCAGCGGGGGGCTACAGGGAGCTCCTGGCTACACCTTC. This translates into CASSGGLQGAPGYTF. The chain carries TRBV9 and TRBJ1-2; D possibly corresponds to TRBD1 (6 bases). Germline-derived CDR1 and CDR2 are SGDLS and YYNGEE. The CDR3 runs to 15 residues. V was clipped by 3 bases and J by 7 bases, with 19 bases between them.

J is TRBJ2-1 and V is TRBV7-2; perhaps TRBD2 as D (7 bases). Trimming left V 5 bases short and J 10 bases short, with 21 bases between. The CDR3 spans 15 residues. Germline loops: CDR1 SGHTA, CDR2 FQGNSA. CDR3: CASSLAPRGGREQFF. The CDR3, as DNA: TGTGCCAGCAGCCTCGCCCCTAGGGGGGGTAGGGAGCAGTTCTTC.

This clone has a single count. This chain connects TRBV7-9 to TRBJ2-7; D is possibly TRBD2 (6 bases). The germline V gene encodes CDR1 SEHNR and CDR2 FQNEAQ (reference sequence). The V end lost 5 bases, the J end lost 2 bases, and 19 bases lay between the germline ends. This CDR3 has 16 residues. The CDR3 DNA is TGTGCCAGCAGCGCTCTCAATCCTAGCGAAACCTACGAGCAGTACTTC. It yields the protein CASSALNPSETYEQYF.

The genes are TRBV9 and TRBJ2-3, with TRBD1 matching 10 bases. J gave up 2 bases and V 4 bases, and 4 bases lay outside the gene matches. The germline V gene has CDR1 SGDLS and CDR2 YYNGEE. The CDR3 extends over 15 amino acids. The CDR3 loop reads CASSPGQGDTDTQYF. The CDR3 DNA sequence: TGTGCCAGCAGCCCAGGACAGGGGGACACAGATACGCAGTATTTT. The full variable domain, rest sourced from reference TRBV9 and TRBJ2-3, is DSGVTQTPKHLITATGQRVTLRCSPRSGDLSVYWYQQSLDQGLQFLIQYYNGEERAKGNILERFSAQQFPDLHSELNLSSLELGDSALYFCASSPGQGDTDTQYFGPGTRLTVL.

The chain is built from TRBV19 and TRBJ2-7, with 9 positions matching TRBD1. V was clipped by 6 bases and J by 2 bases; unmatched bases: 8. The CDR3 loop spans 15 amino acids. Germline CDR1 is LNHDA and CDR2 is SQIVND (reference sequence). In nucleotides, the CDR3 is TGTGCCAGTAGCATTTCGGACAGGGGCGCCTACGAGCAGTACTTC. Protein product: CASSISDRGAYEQYF.

The J gene is TRBJ2-7, the V gene TRBV10-3; 10 bases are shared with TRBD2. Germline V lookup: CDR1 ENHRY, CDR2 SYGVKD. The CDR3 spans 17 residues. V shed 1 base and J 3 bases; nucleotides not matched to a gene: 9. The CDR3 nucleotides read TGTGCCATCAGTGAGTTAAATAGCGGGGGGCTCCTCTACGAGCAGTACTTC. Residues: CAISELNSGGLLYEQYF.

This sequence joins TRBV11-1 and TRBJ2-2; 7 nucleotides align to TRBD1. Germline V gene data show CDR1 as SGHAT and CDR2 as FQDESV (reference sequence). The CDR3 consists of 15 residues. The V gene end was trimmed by 5 bases and the J gene end by 5 bases; junction bases not matched to a gene: 8. CDR3 amino acids: CASSPLGTATGELFF. The CDR3 region has the DNA TGTGCCAGCAGCCCTTTGGGGACAGCTACCGGGGAGCTGTTTTTT.

The genes are TRBV15 and TRBJ2-1; no definite D call. The V and J ends lost 0 bases and 10 bases respectively, with 10 bases between them. Per the germline V gene, CDR1 is LNHNV and CDR2 is YYDKDF (reference sequence). The CDR3 length is 13 residues. The CDR3 DNA reads TGTGCCACCAGCAGAGATCAGGCGTTAGAGCAGTTCTTC. It codes for CATSRDQALEQFF.

V gene TRBV19 combines with J gene TRBJ1-6, with TRBD1 identical over 9 bases. Trimming at V came to 9 bases and at J to 5 bases, leaving 2 bases not matched to a gene. The V gene's germline CDR1 is LNHDA and CDR2 SQIVND (reference sequence). CDR3 length: 13 amino acids. CDR3 nucleotide sequence: TGTGCCAGCAGGGACAGGGATAATTCACCCCTCCACTTT. Amino acids: CASRDRDNSPLHF.

The chain has TRBV9 and TRBJ2-2; TRBD1 might be the D (6 bases). Germline CDR1 and CDR2: SGDLS and YYNGEE. CDR3 length: 16 residues. V lost 0 bases and J lost 7, with 16 bases in between. The CDR3 protein is CASSVASGGGGGELFF. For the CDR3, the DNA is TGTGCCAGCAGCGTAGCGAGTGGGGGCGGCGGCGGGGAGCTGTTTTTT.

The chain couples TRBV27 to TRBJ2-5, with D possibly TRBD2 on 7 matching bases. CDR1 MNHEY and CDR2 SMNVEV come from the germline V gene (reference sequence). The ends were cut back, 3 bases at V and 7 bases at J, with 12 bases in the middle. The CDR3 spans 13 residues. The CDR3 loop is CASSLGEGGTQYF. The CDR3 DNA follows: TGTGCCAGCAGTTTGGGGGAGGGGGGGACCCAGTACTTC.

The chain links TRBV7-7 to TRBJ2-1; TRBD2 matches 9 bases. Trimming took 3 bases from V and 8 from J; bases not matched to a gene: 8. From germline, CDR1 is SSHAT and CDR2 FNYEAQ (reference sequence). This CDR3 comprises 15 residues. Here the CDR3 DNA reads TGTGCCAGCAGCTTGAGATTAGAGCGGGAGGATGAGCAGTTCTTC. Translated, it gives CASSLRLEREDEQFF.

The rearrangement links TRBV6-5 to TRBJ2-5; D is perhaps TRBD2 (5 bases). The better agreement between TRBJ2-7 and the DNA end casts doubt on the J call. The CDR3 runs to 14 residues. The V gene's germline CDR1 is MNHEY and CDR2 SVGAGI. CDR3 loop: CASRDEDGNYEQYF. CDR3 DNA sequence: TGTGCCAGCAGAGATGAGGACGGGAACTACGAGCAGTACTTC.